A selection of T cell receptor beta chains follows, all from one sample in a study of cytomegalovirus exposure and HLA in healthy donors. Libraries were prepared by immunoSEQ multiplex PCR; TCRdb keeps only in-frame clonotypes and omits some of them. This sample has over 90,000 clones; approximately 74% occur once, and the top ten carry roughly 3%. The sequenced material came from PBMCs. The origin of the receptors is a female donor in good health and CMV-seropositive. Each CDR3 is given with its conserved first and last residue. D genes are given only for firm matches. Clone size is not always given. Where it is, it says once, few, many or a class for expanded clones.

CDR3aa	CDR3nt	j_gene	v_gene	abundance	d_gene
CASSAQPASGTYEQYF	TGTGCCAGCAGCGCCCAGCCGGCTAGCGGTACCTACGAGCAGTACTTC	TRBJ2-7	TRBV9	NA	TRBD2
CASRKYMGGNTEAFF	TGTGCCAGCAGAAAATACATGGGAGGGAACACTGAAGCTTTCTTT	TRBJ1-1	TRBV6-5	few	NA
CASSYVQGRETQYF	TGTGCCAGCAGTTACGTCCAGGGTAGGGAGACCCAGTACTTC	TRBJ2-5	TRBV6-5	NA	NA
CAISESQVGLQPQHF	TGTGCCATCAGTGAGTCGCAGGTGGGCTTGCAGCCCCAGCATTTT	TRBJ1-5	TRBV10-3	NA	NA
CASSSSRSHNEQFF	TGTGCCAGCAGTTCATCCAGATCCCACAATGAGCAGTTCTTC	TRBJ2-1	TRBV6-4	once	NA
CASSLRGQARGWDEQFF	TGTGCCAGCAGCCTACGGGGCCAGGCCAGGGGTTGGGATGAGCAGTTCTTC	TRBJ2-1	TRBV7-2	NA	NA
CAGLDGYTF	TGTGCCGGGCTCGATGGCTACACCTTC	TRBJ1-2	TRBV30	NA	NA
CAWSRAAGYEQYF	TGTGCCTGGAGTAGGGCGGCGGGCTACGAGCAGTACTTC	TRBJ2-7	TRBV30	NA	NA
CASSYRGDEQYF	TGTGCCAGCAGTTACCGGGGGGACGAGCAGTACTTC	TRBJ2-7	TRBV6-6	NA	TRBD2
CASSRTGSEGTEAFF	TGTGCCAGCAGTAGAACAGGGAGTGAAGGCACTGAAGCTTTCTTT	TRBJ1-1	TRBV6-5	NA	NA
CASSLEGHDGYTF	TGCGCCAGCAGCTTGGAGGGGCACGATGGCTACACCTTC	TRBJ1-2	TRBV5-1	NA	NA
CASRLSWGLYEQYF	TGTGCCAGCAGACTTTCTTGGGGGCTATACGAGCAGTACTTC	TRBJ2-7	TRBV6-1	few	NA
CASSPDTGSYGYTF	TGTGCCAGTAGTCCAGACACAGGGTCCTATGGCTACACCTTC	TRBJ1-2	TRBV19	NA	NA
CATGPASGPYEQYF	TGTGCCACCGGCCCGGCCAGCGGCCCCTACGAGCAGTACTTC	TRBJ2-7	TRBV15	NA	NA
CASSFSRSGDQPQHF	TGTGCCAGCAGCTTCTCTCGCTCAGGGGATCAGCCCCAGCATTTT	TRBJ1-5	TRBV11-2	NA	NA
CASSSNGYEQYF	TGTGCCAGCAGCTCAAACGGGTACGAGCAGTACTTC	TRBJ2-7	TRBV28	once	NA
CASSFETGRNTIYF	TGTGCCAGCAGCTTCGAAACAGGGAGAAACACCATATATTTT	TRBJ1-3	TRBV9	many	NA
CASTPGLAGGHRETQYF	TGTGCCAGCACCCCGGGACTAGCGGGGGGGCATCGAGAGACCCAGTACTTC	TRBJ2-5	TRBV14	few	TRBD2
CASSPQGQGATYGYTF	TGTGCCAGCTCACCCCAGGGACAGGGGGCCACCTATGGCTACACCTTC	TRBJ1-2	TRBV18	NA	TRBD1
CASRSPPGITEAFF	TGTGCCAGCAGATCACCTCCAGGGATCACTGAAGCTTTCTTT	TRBJ1-1	TRBV28	NA	NA
CASALRDRTQETQYF	TGTGCCAGCGCCCTACGGGACAGAACCCAAGAGACCCAGTACTTC	TRBJ2-5	TRBV7-9	NA	TRBD1
CASSLVGTGAMNTEAFF	TGCGCCAGCAGCTTGGTCGGGACAGGGGCGATGAACACTGAAGCTTTCTTT	TRBJ1-1	TRBV5-1	NA	TRBD1
CASSLGQPLQETQYF	TGTGCCAGCAGCTTAGGACAGCCTCTCCAAGAGACCCAGTACTTC	TRBJ2-5	TRBV7-9	NA	NA
CASIGGRIGNSPLHF	TGTGCCAGCATTGGGGGGAGAATTGGGAATTCACCCCTCCACTTT	TRBJ1-6	TRBV2	NA	NA
CASSVPDRGYYGYTF	TGTGCCAGTAGTGTCCCTGACAGGGGGTACTATGGCTACACCTTC	TRBJ1-2	TRBV19	NA	TRBD1
CASSFATEETQYF	TGTGCCAGCAGTTTCGCGACAGAAGAGACCCAGTACTTC	TRBJ2-5	TRBV6-5	NA	NA
CASSPSAGNGYTF	TGTGCCAGCAGCCCAAGTGCGGGTAACGGCTACACCTTC	TRBJ1-2	TRBV11-2	NA	NA
CASSLVGSGAYNEQFF	TGTGCCAGCAGCTTGGTAGGGAGCGGGGCCTACAATGAGCAGTTCTTC	TRBJ2-1	TRBV5-6	NA	TRBD2
CASSSGQGAGGELFF	TGTGCCAGCAGTTCCGGACAGGGGGCGGGCGGGGAGCTGTTTTTT	TRBJ2-2	TRBV6-6	NA	TRBD1
CASSSDSVEKLFF	TGTGCCAGCAGCTCAGACAGTGTTGAAAAACTGTTTTTT	TRBJ1-4	TRBV7-8	NA	NA
CASSLTGGTGSPLHF	TGTGCCAGCTCCCTAACAGGGGGGACGGGTTCACCCCTCCACTTT	TRBJ1-6	TRBV6-6	NA	TRBD1
CATSTELTYEQYF	TGTGCCACCAGCACGGAACTAACCTACGAGCAGTACTTC	TRBJ2-7	TRBV15	NA	NA
CASSPSGGTGELFF	TGTGCCAGCAGCCCCTCGGGGGGGACCGGGGAGCTGTTTTTT	TRBJ2-2	TRBV7-9	NA	TRBD2
CASSFGNQPQHF	TGTGCCAGCAGTTTCGGCAATCAGCCCCAGCATTTT	TRBJ1-5	TRBV28	NA	NA
CASSRTGGRTGELFF	TGTGCCAGCAGTCGGACAGGGGGCCGCACCGGGGAGCTGTTTTTT	TRBJ2-2	TRBV28	NA	TRBD1
CASSLSPGGYGNTIYF	TGTGCCAGCAGCCTTAGTCCAGGGGGCTATGGAAACACCATATATTTT	TRBJ1-3	TRBV7-2	once	TRBD1
CATGAGRNFYGYTF	TGTGCCACAGGGGCAGGGCGAAATTTCTATGGCTACACCTTC	TRBJ1-2	TRBV7-9	NA	NA
CASSYTGISSYEQYF	TGTGCCAGCAGTTACACAGGGATCAGCTCCTACGAGCAGTACTTC	TRBJ2-7	TRBV6-6	NA	NA
CASSLAGGARNQPQHF	TGTGCCAGCAGCTTAGCGGGGGGGGCGCGGAATCAGCCCCAGCATTTT	TRBJ1-5	TRBV7-2	NA	NA
CASSQERGRGYEQFF	TGCGCCAGCAGCCAAGAACGGGGCAGGGGTTATGAGCAGTTCTTC	TRBJ2-1	TRBV4-3	NA	NA
CASSLRLAGAGETQYF	TGCGCCAGCAGCTTGCGGCTAGCGGGAGCTGGGGAGACCCAGTACTTC	TRBJ2-5	TRBV5-1	NA	TRBD2